Reported below is one TCR beta chain. Its antigen remains undetermined. Base qualities are not at hand, and no much larger clone is one base apart. This specimen comes from a study of blood T cell repertoires in COVID-19 (TCRdb year 2020). About the study as a whole: Samples covering the acute and convalescent phases of COVID-19 were provided by collaborators in the United States, Italy and Spain. A freely available public database, intended as a resource for researchers studying the immune response to SARS-CoV-2, is where the repertoires were released. The prospective study material was composed of cDNA or gDNA derived from T cells, B-cell-depleted T cells, or PBMCs. Where HLA class I and class II types were available, the types were taken from metadata supplied by the sample provider, not from assay-based typing. The dataset comprised deeply sampled blood TCRbeta repertoires from subjects exposed to, actively infected with, or recovered from COVID-19. Nearly every sample came with metadata listing a de-identified subject ID, COVID-19 status, age in years and sex. Samples came from the ongoing ImmuneRACE study (first 160 participants) plus 1,254 subjects from 6 global collaborators.

The CDR3 numbers 15 residues from cysteine through phenylalanine. CDR3 DNA only is kept here, 45 bases in frame from base 1. The CDR1 and CDR2 encoded by the germline V gene (reference sequence) are SEHNR and FQNEAQ. V was cut back by 5 bases and J by 0 bases, leaving a gap of 11 bases between them. Collaborating institutions collected whole blood in K2EDTA tubes following their own protocols. For TCRbeta analysis, collaborators shipped samples in one of three forms: frozen whole blood, isolated PBMCs, or DNA extracted from either of those sample types. TCRbeta CDR3 regions were amplified from genomic DNA by means of the immunoSEQ Assay, a bias-controlled multiplex PCR. The study's own analysis went as follows. The number of nucleated cells in each sample was estimated by amplification of reference gene primers within the assay. Sequence reads were collapsed and filtered to measure the absolute abundance of every unique TCRbeta CDR3 rearrangement. Productive Simpson clonality was computed per sample as the square root of Simpson's diversity index over productive rearrangements. TCRdb re-hosts the immuneACCESS table, in-frame sequences only. Its copies lack some clones; in the studies checked, an unresolved V gene accounts for under half of them, and the cause for the rest is not known. The V and J calls and clone size come from that table; D and trimming were worked out from the DNA. This sample comprises 75,000 to 90,000 clones, more than 80% of them detected only once. The ten largest clones represent 4% to 5.5% of the sample.

The study at large found these results: How much clinical and demographic metadata was included differed by source and by participant, and the metadata was provided uncurated.

This TCR was sampled from a woman between 65 and 79 years old with acute or convalescent COVID-19. Specimen: peripheral blood. The chain joins TRBV7-9 to TRBJ1-3; tentative D gene TRBD1, with 6 bases matching. The DNA sequence reads TGTGCCAGCAGCCGGGACACCCTCTCTGGAAACACCATATATTTT. It is translated as CASSRDTLSGNTIYF.